The 25 T cell receptor beta chains in this list originate from one sample, sequenced in a study of CD8+ T cells in alopecia areata. The treatment was: oral pan-JAK inhibitor, 5-10 mg twice daily. Sequencing templates came from extracted RNA that was reverse transcribed into cDNA. Clones were read by immunoSEQ multiplex PCR, and TCRdb kept only the in-frame ones, dropping some. The profile covers over 150,000 clones, with around 60% appearing a single time and 14% taken by the ten largest. Sequencing used CD4+ T cells sorted from blood, obtained at week 24, from a patient treated with tofacitinib. These receptors all stem from a human donor with alopecia areata.

The CDR3 region is CASSDKTGLNYGYTF. The CDR3 DNA reads TGTGCCAGCAGTGACAAGACAGGGCTAAACTATGGCTACACCTTC. This rearrangement joins TRBV25-1 to TRBJ1-2; 7 positions match TRBD1. V dropped 3 bases and J dropped 2; count of bases not matched to a gene: 6. The CDR3 runs 15 residues. Germline CDR1 MGHDK, CDR2 SYGVNS.

The genes are TRBV29-1 and TRBJ2-7, with D unresolved. Germline V CDR1 and CDR2: SQVTM, ANQGSEA. The CDR3 spans 12 residues. The V end lost 6 bases, the J end lost 2 bases, and 11 bases lay between the germline ends. The CDR3 sequence: CSVVGIAYEQYF. The DNA for the CDR3 is TGCAGCGTGGTAGGGATCGCCTACGAGCAGTACTTC.

This clone was detected a few times. The J gene is TRBJ2-7, the V gene TRBV29-1; TRBD1 agrees at 7 bases. This CDR3 is 13 amino acids long. Germline lookup yields CDR1 SQVTM and CDR2 ANQGSEA. The junction had 12 bases not matched to a gene; V was cut back by 6 bases and J by 7 bases. The CDR3 protein is CSVRTGEVWEQYF. The CDR3 nucleotides are TGCAGCGTAAGGACAGGAGAAGTGTGGGAGCAGTACTTC.

The DNA of the CDR3 is TGTGCCAGCAGCTACAGCGGGGGGGCCAAAGATACGCAGTATTTT. It yields the protein CASSYSGGAKDTQYF. The chain joins TRBV7-3 to TRBJ2-3, with 10 positions matching TRBD2. Germline CDR1 reads SGHTA; CDR2 reads FQGTGA. The V gene end was trimmed by 4 bases and the J gene end by 5 bases; junction bases not matched to a gene: 6. The CDR3 contains 15 residues.

This clone was seen a few times. This chain uses TRBV11-3 with TRBJ1-5; possible D gene TRBD1, 5 bases. Trimming stripped 6 bases from V and 6 bases from J, with 15 bases between. CDR3 length: 14 residues. CDR1 and CDR2 from the germline V gene are SGHNT and YENEEA. The CDR3: CASSPGTGGQPQHF. CDR3 DNA: TGTGCCAGCAGTCCGGGGACGGGGGGTCAGCCCCAGCATTTT.

The chain carries TRBV29-1 and TRBJ1-1; tentatively, D is TRBD1 (5 bases). This CDR3 is built from 12 residues. Germline V gene data show CDR1 as SQVTM and CDR2 as ANQGSEA. V was shortened by 8 bases and J by 1 base, with 11 bases between the two germline ends. This CDR3 reads CSTDSQNTEAFF. Written as DNA, the CDR3 is TGCAGCACCGACAGCCAGAACACTGAAGCTTTCTTT.

The rearrangement uses TRBV5-4 and TRBJ2-3; 15 nucleotides match TRBD2. Germline CDR1 is SGHNT and CDR2 is YYREEE (reference sequence). The ends lost 3 bases at V and 6 bases at J; junction bases unmatched: 8. This CDR3 is 17 amino acids long. The CDR3 DNA reads TGTGCCAGCAGCTCACGGACTAGCGGGGGGGCCCGGGATACGCAGTATTTT. Encoded protein: CASSSRTSGGARDTQYF.

The chain couples TRBV29-1 to TRBJ2-6; perhaps TRBD1 as D (5 bases). Trimming left V 1 base short and J 1 base short, with 17 bases between. The length of the CDR3 is 18 residues. Per the germline V gene, CDR1 is SQVTM and CDR2 is ANQGSEA. The CDR3 here is CSVEGGPGKMSGANVLTF. CDR3 nucleotides: TGCAGCGTTGAAGGAGGACCAGGGAAAATGTCTGGGGCCAACGTCCTGACTTTC.

The DNA of the CDR3 is TGCGCCAGCAGTTCGACGCACCTGGGGGATTCACCCCTCCACTTT. Its protein product is CASSSTHLGDSPLHF. This sequence joins TRBV5-1 and TRBJ1-6; perhaps TRBD1 as D (5 bases). Deletions cut 5 bases from V and 8 bases from J, with 17 bases between. This CDR3 has 15 residues. From germline, CDR1 is SGHRS and CDR2 YFSETQ.

The genes are TRBV10-3 and TRBJ1-5; D perhaps matches TRBD1 (6 bases). This CDR3 is built from 14 residues. CDR1 ENHRY and CDR2 SYGVKD come from the germline V gene. The V end lost 5 bases, the J end lost 4 bases, and 12 bases lay between the germline ends. Here the CDR3 DNA reads TGTGCCATCAGTAAGGACAGTAGAAATCAGCCCCAGCATTTT. Encoded protein: CAISKDSRNQPQHF.

This clone showed up just once. The chain joins TRBV4-2 to TRBJ2-7; 7 bases are a match to TRBD2. Germline CDR1 LGHNA, CDR2 YNFKEQ. J gave up 3 bases and V 7 bases, and 3 bases lay outside the gene matches. The CDR3 contains 12 residues. DNA for the CDR3: TGTGCCAGCACGCGGGGGAACTACGAGCAGTACTTC. It specifies CASTRGNYEQYF.

This clone occurred a few times. This sequence joins TRBV19 and TRBJ2-3; tentatively, D is TRBD2 (6 bases). V was shortened by 6 bases and J by 2 bases, with 15 bases between the two germline ends. From germline, CDR1 is LNHDA and CDR2 SQIVND (reference sequence). The CDR3 sequence is 15 residues long. The CDR3 DNA sequence: TGTGCCAGTAGCCCATCGGGGGTTACCACAGATACGCAGTATTTT. It is translated as CASSPSGVTTDTQYF. Based on the CDR3 plus reference TRBV19 and TRBJ2-3, the full variable domain is DGGITQSPKYLFRKEGQNVTLSCEQNLNHDAMYWYRQDPGQGLRLIYYSQIVNDFQKGDIAEGYSVSREKKESFPLTVTSAQKNPTAFYLCASSPSGVTTDTQYFGPGTRLTVL.

CDR3 amino acids: CASSQESGTDIGTQYF. The CDR3 DNA sequence: TGCGCCAGCAGCCAAGAATCCGGGACTGATATCGGGACCCAGTACTTC. The chain couples TRBV4-1 to TRBJ2-5, with D possibly TRBD2 on 6 matching bases. CDR3 size: 16 residues. From germline, CDR1 is MGHRA and CDR2 YSYEKL. The germline V and J ends were trimmed by 0 bases and 7 bases, with 18 bases remaining between them.

The chain joins TRBV2 to TRBJ1-1; D is perhaps TRBD1 (5 bases). In germline, CDR1 is SNHLY, CDR2 FYNNEI. Deletions cut 1 base from V and 0 bases from J, with 15 bases between. The CDR3 is 17 residues long. The CDR3 region is CASSEGGGIGVNTEAFF. The CDR3 DNA reads as TGTGCCAGCAGTGAAGGCGGTGGTATAGGGGTGAACACTGAAGCTTTCTTT.

This clone was picked up a small number of times. V and J are TRBV28 and TRBJ1-2; TRBD1 is a possible D gene (6 bases). Per germline, CDR1 MDHEN and CDR2 SYDVKM. Between the trimmed V and J ends, which lost 2 bases and 6 bases, there was a span of 10 bases. The CDR3 contains 13 residues. This chain's CDR3 is CASSLQGRDGYTF. DNA for the CDR3: TGTGCCAGCAGTTTACAGGGGAGGGATGGCTACACCTTC.

The chain combines TRBV25-1 with TRBJ2-7; D not certain. Germline CDR1 reads MGHDK; CDR2 reads SYGVNS. The ends were cut back, 2 bases at V and 3 bases at J, with 2 bases in the middle. CDR3 length: 11 residues. The CDR3 DNA sequence: TGTGCCAGCAGTGAAAGCTACGAGCAGTACTTC. It translates to CASSESYEQYF.

This clone appeared a few times. The V and J genes are TRBV30 and TRBJ1-2; D perhaps matches TRBD1 (5 bases). V was clipped by 4 bases and J by 3 bases, with 15 bases between them. The germline CDR1 and CDR2 sequences are GTSNPN and SVGIG (reference sequence). The CDR3 spans 14 residues. The CDR3 bases are TGTGCCTGGATACCCAGGGTAGCGGACTATGGCTACACCTTC. This sequence encodes CAWIPRVADYGYTF.

The chain recombines TRBV19 with TRBJ2-7; TRBD1 matches at 7 bases. This CDR3 comprises 14 residues. V was pared by 7 bases and J by 3 bases, with 9 bases of the junction left unmatched. Germline CDR1 reads LNHDA; CDR2 reads SQIVND (reference sequence). CDR3 loop: CASTEQGKGYEQYF. In nucleotides, the CDR3 is TGTGCCAGTACCGAACAGGGGAAAGGCTACGAGCAGTACTTC.

The rearrangement links TRBV10-3 to TRBJ1-2, with 11 bases identical to TRBD1. CDR1 and CDR2 (germline): ENHRY, SYGVKD. There are 13 residues in the CDR3. V dropped 4 bases and J dropped 5; count of bases not matched to a gene: 0. The CDR3 region has the DNA TGTGCCATCAGTGGGGACAGGGGGTATGGCTACACCTTC. Its protein product is CAISGDRGYGYTF.

This clone showed up just once. The chain links TRBV6-5 to TRBJ2-7, with 7 bases aligning to TRBD1. The CDR3 is 14 residues long. V was clipped by 2 bases and J by 4 bases; unmatched bases: 5. The germline CDR1 and CDR2 sequences are MNHEY and SVGAGI. The DNA for the CDR3 is TGTGCCAGCAGTTACGGTAGGGGGCCTTACGAGCAGTACTTC. It specifies CASSYGRGPYEQYF.

The V call is TRBV7-9, the J call TRBJ1-2; D gene ambiguous. The germline V gene has CDR1 SEHNR and CDR2 FQNEAQ (reference sequence). The ends were cut back, 2 bases at V and 0 bases at J, with 7 bases in the middle. This CDR3 has 14 residues. CDR3 residues: CASSLIDTNYGYTF. The DNA of the CDR3 is TGTGCCAGCAGCTTAATTGACACTAACTATGGCTACACCTTC.

The gene calls are TRBV12-5 and TRBJ2-7; 7 bases are shared with TRBD1. The trim removed 5 bases at V and 0 bases at J, leaving 4 bases unmatched. Germline V gene lookup returns CDR1 LGHNT and CDR2 FRNRAP. The length of the CDR3 is 14 residues. The CDR3 sequence is CASGPGTDSYEQYF. CDR3 sequence (DNA): TGTGCTAGTGGTCCCGGGACAGACTCCTACGAGCAGTACTTC.

This chain uses TRBV12-5 with TRBJ2-4, with 10 bases fitting TRBD1. There are 21 residues in the CDR3. Losses at the gene ends were 2 bases for V and 1 base for J; bases not matched to a gene: 17. CDR1 and CDR2 (germline): LGHNT, FRNRAP. This CDR3 is CASGLNPMTGGFRRAKNIQYF. Here the CDR3 DNA reads TGTGCTAGTGGTTTGAACCCCATGACAGGGGGCTTCCGGAGGGCCAAAAACATTCAGTACTTC.

V is TRBV2 and J is TRBJ1-6; possible D gene TRBD1, 6 bases. The CDR3 spans 15 residues. V lost 8 bases and J 7 bases, leaving 18 bases between the germline ends. Germline loops: CDR1 SNHLY, CDR2 FYNNEI. The CDR3 sequence is CASGPLRGGNSPLHF. CDR3 coding DNA: TGTGCCAGCGGCCCGCTGAGGGGGGGAAATTCACCCCTCCACTTT.

CDR3 in amino acids: CAWGLGYGYTF. The CDR3, as DNA: TGTGCCTGGGGGCTCGGTTATGGCTACACCTTC. V usage is TRBV30 and J usage is TRBJ1-2; no definite D call. The germline gives CDR1 GTSNPN, CDR2 SVGIG (reference sequence). The germline V and J ends were trimmed by 5 bases and 5 bases, with 9 bases remaining between them. This CDR3 region has 11 residues.